The present T cell receptor (beta chain) was sequenced within a study of T cells after posttransplantation cyclophosphamide. This related bone marrow graft donor gave peripheral blood on the day of marrow donation. Study-level findings and limits: TRB clonality was highly associated with recipient CMV seropositivity and reactivation. Donor-recipient repertoire similarity was low at 1-2 months, rising over year one. TRB overlap between skin or GI tissue T cells and blood was limited.

Per the germline V gene, CDR1 is MGHRA and CDR2 is YSYEKL. This CDR3 has 14 residues. Trimming cost V 1 base and J 5 bases, with 11 bases left between them. The assay was immunoSEQ multiplex PCR, and TCRdb's table has in-frame clones only and misses some. The profile shows tens of thousands of clones, just under 95% of them singletons. In regard to this clone: Antigen specificity is unknown.

The chain links TRBV4-1 to TRBJ2-5; D ambiguous. The origin of this receptor is a woman aged 30 to 39 in good health and a related stem cell transplant donor. The sample consisted of PBMCs. The CDR3 is CASSQGVAGETQYF. The CDR3 nucleotides are TGCGCCAGCAGCCAAGGCGTAGCCGGGGAGACCCAGTACTTC.